A single sample gave rise to the 14 T cell receptor beta chains below, sequenced in a study of identical twins. MiXCR was run by TCRdb on the 5' RACE reads, yielding one entry per CDR3 protein. The table has 1,800,000 or so distinct CDR3 sequences, about 30% seen once. Sequences were obtained from cord blood. The source of these receptors is a newborn girl in good health.

This clonotype was counted between two and nine times. The chain joins TRBV12-3 or TRBV12-4 to TRBJ1-1; 7 nucleotides align to TRBD1. CDR3 length: 17 residues. V was clipped by 4 bases and J by 3 bases; unmatched bases: 14. CDR3 amino acids: CASSSRQGWYKDTEAFF. For the CDR3, the DNA is TGTGCCAGCAGTTCCCGACAGGGATGGTATAAGGACACTGAAGCTTTCTTT.

CDR3 loop: CASSPRGLLTEAFF. The CDR3 region has the DNA TGTGCCAGCAGCCCAAGGGGTTTACTCACTGAAGCTTTCTTT. The gene calls are TRBV9 and TRBJ1-1; D perhaps matches TRBD1 (5 bases). The CDR3 is 14 residues long. Trimming pared 4 bases from V and 4 bases from J, leaving 14 bases between. The germline V gene has CDR1 SGDLS and CDR2 YYNGEE.

This clonotype appeared a few times. The chain employs TRBV20-1 and TRBJ1-5; D may be TRBD1 (6 bases). There are 13 residues in the CDR3. Germline CDR1 DFQATT, CDR2 SNEGSKA (reference sequence). V lost 7 bases, J lost 4 bases, and 14 bases lay in between. The DNA of the CDR3 is TGCAGTGTGGCCGGGGGCCGGAATCAGCCCCAGCATTTT. Translating gives CSVAGGRNQPQHF.

In this sample, this clonotype turned up many times. The junction shows a germline mismatch at one end, possibly a read error. The chain has TRBV27 and TRBJ1-1, with D unresolved. CDR1 and CDR2 from the germline V gene are MNHEY and SMNVEV (reference sequence). The CDR3 length is 12 residues. The DNA of the CDR3 is TGCGCCAGCAGAGGGCCAAACACTGAAGCTTTCTTT. It is translated as CASRGPNTEAFF.

This chain uses TRBV5-1 with TRBJ2-5, with a possible D match to TRBD2 (5 bases). This CDR3 contains 14 residues. The germline gives CDR1 SGHRS, CDR2 YFSETQ. V was clipped by 4 bases and J by 1 base, with 11 bases between them. CDR3 coding DNA: TGCGCCAGCAGCAGCGGAGGTTCCCAAGAGACCCAGTACTTC. The encoded protein is CASSSGGSQETQYF.

This clonotype was found a few times. This chain uses TRBV5-1 with TRBJ1-2; TRBD1 aligns across 10 bases. This CDR3 spans 14 amino acids. Germline values: CDR1 SGHRS, CDR2 YFSETQ. The V and J ends lost 7 bases and 3 bases, in that order; junction bases with no gene match: 6. CDR3 sequence (DNA): TGCGCCAGCCAAGCCGGGACAGGGGACTATGGCTACACCTTC. Encoded protein: CASQAGTGDYGYTF.

The chain employs TRBV20-1 and TRBJ2-3; 7 nucleotides align to TRBD2. With V trimmed by 0 bases and J by 4 bases, 16 bases remained unmatched. Per the germline V gene, CDR1 is DFQATT and CDR2 is SNEGSKA (reference sequence). CDR3 length: 18 amino acids. The CDR3, as DNA: TGCAGTGCTAGAGATGATGGGGGGGTACTAGCATTCGCAGATACGCAGTATTTT. This translates into CSARDDGGVLAFADTQYF.

This clonotype was seen a handful of times. CDR3 amino acids: CASSEGPKWQPQHF. The CDR3 nucleotides are TGTGCCAGCAGTGAAGGTCCCAAGTGGCAGCCCCAGCATTTT. The chain joins TRBV2 to TRBJ1-5; no clear D gene. Germline V CDR1 and CDR2: SNHLY, FYNNEI. The CDR3 contains 14 residues. Trimming removed 1 base from V and 7 bases from J, with 11 bases in between.

This chain connects TRBV27 to TRBJ1-5; D is uncertain. Germline CDR1 is MNHEY and CDR2 is SMNVEV (reference sequence). The CDR3 totals 13 residues. V shed 2 bases and J shed 5 bases, with 7 bases lying between them. CDR3: CASSLQVDQPQHF. Here the CDR3 DNA reads TGTGCCAGCAGTTTACAGGTGGATCAGCCCCAGCATTTT.

This clonotype was observed a few times. The chain uses TRBV6-1 and TRBJ1-2, with D tentatively TRBD1 (5 bases). The CDR3 has 14 amino acids. V was shortened by 0 bases and J by 8 bases, with 13 bases between the two germline ends. CDR1 is MNHNS, CDR2 SASEGT, per germline. The CDR3 DNA reads TGTGCCAGCAGTGAAGCGATGGACAAGAGAGGCTACACCTTC. Protein sequence: CASSEAMDKRGYTF.

V is TRBV28 and J is TRBJ2-5, with 8 bases matching TRBD1. The CDR3 totals 15 residues. V dropped 3 bases and J dropped 4; count of bases not matched to a gene: 7. From germline, CDR1 is MDHEN and CDR2 SYDVKM. The CDR3 loop reads CASSLRLGQVETQYF. The CDR3 coding sequence is TGTGCCAGCAGTTTGCGCTTGGGACAGGTAGAGACCCAGTACTTC.

The V and J genes are TRBV27 and TRBJ2-7; the D gene is possibly TRBD2 (6 bases). The length of the CDR3 is 12 residues. Germline CDR1 reads MNHEY; CDR2 reads SMNVEV (reference sequence). Trimming cost V 6 bases and J 6 bases, with 12 bases left between them. CDR3 nucleotides: TGTGCCAGCAGCACTGCGGGGCGCGAGCAGTACTTC. Translated, it gives CASSTAGREQYF.

This clonotype was counted only a few times. The rearrangement joins TRBV14 to TRBJ1-4; TRBD1 is a possible D gene (5 bases). V dropped 0 bases and J dropped 3 bases, with 8 bases sitting between them. This CDR3 comprises 15 residues. Per the germline V gene, CDR1 is SGHDN and CDR2 is FVKESK. The CDR3 DNA reads TGTGCCAGCAGCCAAGATAAGGGGCCTAATGAAAAACTGTTTTTT. Its translation is CASSQDKGPNEKLFF.

The chain uses TRBV24-1 and TRBJ2-6; D gene ambiguous. With 0 bases removed from V and 0 bases from J, the gap between germline ends came to 2 bases. Germline V gene data show CDR1 as KGHDR and CDR2 as SFDVKD. The CDR3 runs 15 residues. CDR3 region: CATSDLGSGANVLTF. CDR3 DNA sequence: TGTGCCACCAGTGATTTGGGCTCTGGGGCCAACGTCCTGACTTTC.